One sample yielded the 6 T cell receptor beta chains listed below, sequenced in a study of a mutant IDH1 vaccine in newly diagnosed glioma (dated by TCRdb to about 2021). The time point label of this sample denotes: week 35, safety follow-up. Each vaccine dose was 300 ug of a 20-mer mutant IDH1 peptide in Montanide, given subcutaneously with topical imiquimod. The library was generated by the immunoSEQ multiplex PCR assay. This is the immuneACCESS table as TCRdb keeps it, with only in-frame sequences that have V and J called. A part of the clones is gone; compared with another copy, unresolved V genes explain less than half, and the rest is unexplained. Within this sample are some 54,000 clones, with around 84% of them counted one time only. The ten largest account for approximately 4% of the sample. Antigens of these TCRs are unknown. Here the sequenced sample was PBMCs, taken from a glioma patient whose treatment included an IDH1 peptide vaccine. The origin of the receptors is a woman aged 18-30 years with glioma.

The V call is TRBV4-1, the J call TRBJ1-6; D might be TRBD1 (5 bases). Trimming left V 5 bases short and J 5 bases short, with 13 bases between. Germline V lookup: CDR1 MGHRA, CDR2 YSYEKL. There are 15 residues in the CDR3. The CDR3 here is CASSGAGLHNSPLHF. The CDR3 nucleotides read TGCGCCAGCAGCGGGGCGGGACTGCATAATTCACCCCTCCACTTT.

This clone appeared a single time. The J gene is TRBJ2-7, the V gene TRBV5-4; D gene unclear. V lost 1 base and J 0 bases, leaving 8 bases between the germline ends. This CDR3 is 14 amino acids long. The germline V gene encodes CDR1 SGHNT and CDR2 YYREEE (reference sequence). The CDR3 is CASSLSYLSYEQYF. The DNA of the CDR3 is TGTGCCAGCAGCTTGTCCTACCTCTCCTACGAGCAGTACTTC.

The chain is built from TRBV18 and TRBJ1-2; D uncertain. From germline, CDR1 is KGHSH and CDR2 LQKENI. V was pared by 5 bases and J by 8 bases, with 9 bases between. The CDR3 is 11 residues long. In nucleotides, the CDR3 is TGTGCCAGCTCAGATAAGGGAGGCTACACCTTC. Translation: CASSDKGGYTF.

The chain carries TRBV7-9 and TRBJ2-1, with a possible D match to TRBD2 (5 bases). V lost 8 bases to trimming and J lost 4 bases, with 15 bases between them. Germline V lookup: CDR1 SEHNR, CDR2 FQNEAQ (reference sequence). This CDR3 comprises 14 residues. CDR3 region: CASREGGQYNEQFF. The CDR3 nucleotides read TGTGCCAGCCGGGAAGGCGGGCAGTACAATGAGCAGTTCTTC.

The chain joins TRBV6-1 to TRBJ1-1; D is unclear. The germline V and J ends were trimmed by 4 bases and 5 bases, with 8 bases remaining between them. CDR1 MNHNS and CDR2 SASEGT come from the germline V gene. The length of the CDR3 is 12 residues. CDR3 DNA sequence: TGTGCCAGCAGTGTTACCGTGACTGAAGCTTTCTTT. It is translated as CASSVTVTEAFF.

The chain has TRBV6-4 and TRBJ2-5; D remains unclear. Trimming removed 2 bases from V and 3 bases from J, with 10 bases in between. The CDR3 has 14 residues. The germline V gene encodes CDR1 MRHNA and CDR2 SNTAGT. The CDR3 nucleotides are TGTGCCAGCAGTGACGCGGCAGGAGAAGAGACCCAGTACTTC. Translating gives CASSDAAGEETQYF.